This TCR beta chain stems from a study of cytomegalovirus exposure and HLA in healthy donors. Notes on the study in general: It was approximately 160 TCR beta chains that were listed as cytomegalovirus-associated. Association with HLA alleles at 0.05 false discovery rate was found for around 17,000 TCR beta sequences in a later analysis.

Primers included in the PCR were 60 Vbeta and 13 Jbeta primers. Sequencing used immunoSEQ multiplex PCR; TCRdb keeps in-frame clones, though not all of them. The profile shows over 110,000 clones, around three quarters of them singletons. With respect to this clone: Its cognate antigen is unknown.

The CDR3 extends over 13 amino acids. In germline, CDR1 is ENHRY, CDR2 SYGVKD. The ends lost 10 bases at V and 4 bases at J; junction bases unmatched: 4. The rearrangement joins TRBV10-3 to TRBJ1-4; TRBD1 aligns across 9 bases. The source is a woman between 40 and 55 years old in good health and CMV-seropositive. Sequenced: PBMCs. The CDR3 bases are TGTGCCAGCGGACAGGGGATTAATGAAAAACTGTTTTTT. This sequence encodes CASGQGINEKLFF.